This paragraph reports one T cell receptor beta chain. The antigen is not known. A much larger clone differs by one base, so this may be a read error. These data originate in a study of regulatory T cells in long-lasting Graves disease. CDR1 and CDR2 from the germline V gene are SGHVS and FNYEAQ. CDR3 size: 13 residues. Trimming took off 0 bases at V and 3 bases at J, with 5 bases between the two ends. Investigators prepared the TCR beta libraries by applying iRepertoire HTBI primers and Arm-PCR of CDR3 regions. TCRdb passed the multiplex PCR reads through MiXCR, listing each CDR3 protein once. Of some 450,000 distinct CDR3 sequences listed, 23% are singletons. Time point described: persistent/refractory GD, antithyroid drugs over 5 years with positive TRAb. The authors made the TCR library using RNA they extracted from PBMCs. The authors drew patients from an endocrinology department in Xi'an, China.

Study findings and constraints: Patients with persistent disease shared over 2,500 public clonotypes, outpacing the roughly 1,000 shared by new patients.

Sequenced material: peripheral blood mononuclear cells (PBMCs), taken when the disease was refractory, from a patient treated with antithyroid drugs. V is TRBV7-6 and J is TRBJ2-5, with unresolved D. This sequence was found in a female donor with Graves disease. CDR3 DNA sequence: TGTGCCAGCAGCTTAGCAGAGAAAGAGACCCAGTACTTC. Translating gives CASSLAEKETQYF.